This T cell receptor (beta chain) was documented in a study of cytomegalovirus exposure and HLA in healthy donors. The CDR3 is 16 amino acids. The V segment lost 6 bases and the J segment 2 bases; nucleotides outside the gene matches: 9. From germline, CDR1 is SNHLY and CDR2 FYNNEI. This PCR relied on a set of 60 Vbeta primers and 13 Jbeta primers. Clones were read by immunoSEQ multiplex PCR, and TCRdb kept only the in-frame ones, dropping some. The sample contains approximately 190,000 clones, about nine tenths of which appear only once. The material sequenced was PBMCs. The chain combines TRBV2 with TRBJ2-3; 9 bases are a match to TRBD2. The clonotype was recovered from a boy aged 2 to 9 in good health and CMV-seronegative. CDR3 nucleotides: TGTGCCAGCAGCTTCCTAGCGGGGCCCTCCACAGATACGCAGTATTTT. It specifies CASSFLAGPSTDTQYF.